This T cell receptor beta chain is drawn from a study of blood T cell repertoires in COVID-19. Turning to the study itself: There were acute and convalescent COVID-19 samples, and they came from the United States, Italy and Spain. T cells, B-cell-depleted T cells, or PBMCs provided the cDNA or gDNA that served as material.

As originally analysed: Estimation of nucleated cell counts relied on the amplification of reference gene primers. Measured with immunoSEQ multiplex PCR; TCRdb has only the in-frame clones, and not every one. From that table come the V and J calls and clone size; the DNA was used to work out D and trimming. The sample shows 50,000 to 60,000 clones, roughly 91% of them seen only once. Germline V gene data show CDR1 as SGHNT and CDR2 as YENEEA. V lost 3 bases and J lost 7, with 12 bases in between. The CDR3 runs 14 residues. The source material was peripheral blood. This receptor was identified in a human donor in a cohort sampled during active COVID-19. The genes are TRBV11-3 and TRBJ2-2, with a possible D match to TRBD1 (6 bases). CDR3 DNA: TGTGCCAGCAGCTTTGGGGGCGATGGCGGGGAGCTGTTTTTT. Translation gives CASSFGGDGGELFF.